The 28 T cell receptor beta chains in this list originate from one sample, sequenced in a study of T cell changes during pregnancy in multiple sclerosis. The data were produced by immunoSEQ multiplex PCR, yet TCRdb's version contains in-frame clones alone and is incomplete. The sample lists about 32,000 clones, around nine tenths occurring once. Sequences were derived from CD8+ T cells from peripheral blood mononuclear cells, sampled in the first trimester of pregnancy. These receptor sequences come from a female donor with multiple sclerosis, enrolled in a pregnancy study.

V is TRBV6-7 and J is TRBJ1-5, with a weak D call TRBD1 (5 bases). TRBV6-7 is known as an ORF, though its function is uncertain. Trimming took 3 bases from V and 4 from J, leaving 7 bases between them. The CDR3 is made up of 13 amino acids. DNA for the CDR3: TGTGCCAGCAGTTATGGGGGGAATCAGCCCCAGCATTTT. As protein: CASSYGGNQPQHF.

This clone is deemed medium-sized. CDR3 in amino acids: CASSERDTGELFF. The DNA of the CDR3 is TGTGCCAGCAGTGAGAGGGACACCGGGGAGCTGTTTTTT. This chain joins TRBV6-4 and TRBJ2-2; D might be TRBD2 (5 bases). V was pared by 3 bases and J by 3 bases, with 5 bases between. This CDR3 is 13 amino acids long. CDR1 and CDR2 (germline): MRHNA, SNTAGT.

The rearrangement links TRBV5-1 to TRBJ1-1, with D unresolved. Germline V gives CDR1 SGHRS, CDR2 YFSETQ. Deletions cut 1 base from V and 2 bases from J, with 9 bases between. The CDR3 sequence is 14 residues long. Written as DNA, the CDR3 is TGCGCCAGCAGCTTGTACAGAGCCAACACTGAAGCTTTCTTT. It codes for CASSLYRANTEAFF.

This clone was found a few times. This chain joins TRBV2 and TRBJ1-1; D is undetermined. V was pared by 5 bases and J by 1 base, with 8 bases between. The germline gives CDR1 SNHLY, CDR2 FYNNEI. The CDR3 spans 13 residues. CDR3 amino acids: CASSPGSNTEAFF. CDR3 coding DNA: TGTGCCAGCAGTCCCGGGTCGAACACTGAAGCTTTCTTT.

This chain joins TRBV5-6 and TRBJ2-7; TRBD1 agrees at 7 bases. The CDR3 is made up of 15 amino acids. CDR1 SGHDT and CDR2 YYEEEE come from the germline V gene. After removal of 4 bases from V and 1 base from J, the junction contained 8 bases not matched to a gene. The CDR3 is CASSLTGPFSYEQYF. The CDR3 region has the DNA TGTGCCAGCAGCCTGACAGGGCCCTTTTCCTACGAGCAGTACTTC.

The chain combines TRBV10-1 with TRBJ2-1; 13 bases line up with TRBD2. Trimming cost V 2 bases and J 7 bases; bases outside gene matches: 11. CDR3 length: 18 amino acids. Germline CDR1 reads WNHNN; CDR2 reads SYGVQD (reference sequence). The CDR3 bases are TGCGCCAGCAGTGAGGGGGGAGGACTAGCGGGAGTTTGGAATGAGCAGTTCTTC. It encodes CASSEGGGLAGVWNEQFF.

This clone was seen only once. This chain links TRBV6-1 with TRBJ1-1, with 7 nucleotides matching TRBD1. CDR1 and CDR2 (germline): MNHNS, SASEGT. The CDR3 has 14 amino acids. With 7 bases clipped from V and 3 bases from J, the junction kept 8 bases outside the gene matches. The DNA of the CDR3 is TGTGCCAGCAACAGGGGTTTGGGCGACACTGAAGCTTTCTTT. Protein sequence: CASNRGLGDTEAFF.

CDR3 in DNA: TGTGCCAGCAGCGTAAATTTGAGAGGACAGGGAGACAATGAGCAGTTCTTC. It yields the protein CASSVNLRGQGDNEQFF. The gene calls are TRBV9 and TRBJ2-1; TRBD1 matches at 8 bases. The V gene end was trimmed by 1 base and the J gene end by 5 bases; junction bases not matched to a gene: 11. CDR1 SGDLS and CDR2 YYNGEE come from the germline V gene. There are 17 residues in the CDR3.

This clone was found once. The chain recombines TRBV5-4 with TRBJ2-7; 8 bases map to TRBD2. Germline V gene lookup returns CDR1 SGHNT and CDR2 YYREEE (reference sequence). CDR3 length: 16 residues. V was pared by 1 base and J by 5 bases, with 11 bases of the junction left unmatched. The CDR3 DNA is TGTGCCAGCAGCTTGCCAACAGCGGGAGTTTTCGACGAGCAGTACTTC. This codes for CASSLPTAGVFDEQYF.

This rearrangement joins TRBV21-1 to TRBJ2-7; the listed D gene, TRBD1, was not tested against the DNA. TRBV21-1 is classified as a pseudogene. This CDR3 has 17 residues. The CDR3 sequence is CASSKMGTGQGRDEQYF. The CDR3 coding sequence is TGTGCCAGCAGCAAAATGGGAACGGGACAGGGAAGGGACGAGCAGTACTTC.

The rearrangement links TRBV19 to TRBJ1-1; D unclear. Germline V lookup: CDR1 LNHDA, CDR2 SQIVND (reference sequence). This CDR3 is built from 13 residues. Trimming left V 3 bases short and J 7 bases short, with 12 bases between. Here the CDR3 reads CASSIRHLDEAFF. CDR3 DNA: TGTGCCAGTAGTATCCGACATTTGGATGAAGCTTTCTTT. Variable domain in full (rest from reference TRBV19 and TRBJ1-1): DGGITQSPKYLFRKEGQNVTLSCEQNLNHDAMYWYRQDPGQGLRLIYYSQIVNDFQKGDIAEGYSVSREKKESFPLTVTSAQKNPTAFYLCASSIRHLDEAFFGQGTRLTVV.

The rearrangement uses TRBV21-1 and TRBJ1-1; the DNA was not compared with TRBD1, the D call given in the table. TRBV21-1 is labeled a pseudogene. The CDR3 runs 16 residues. In nucleotides, the CDR3 is TGTGCCAGCAGCAAAGAGAGGGGGCGTCCGAACACTGAAGCTTTCTTT. This codes for CASSKERGRPNTEAFF.

This clone occurred once. The chain combines TRBV7-9 with TRBJ2-6; maybe TRBD1 (6 bases). The CDR3 consists of 15 residues. V lost 6 bases to trimming and J lost 1 base, with 10 bases between them. Germline lookup yields CDR1 SEHNR and CDR2 FQNEAQ (reference sequence). This CDR3 reads CASRVQGSGANVLTF. The CDR3 DNA reads as TGTGCCAGCAGGGTACAGGGATCTGGGGCCAACGTCCTGACTTTC.

The V gene is TRBV12-2, the J gene TRBJ2-6; TRBD1 is the table's D call and was not checked against the DNA. TRBV12-2 represents a pseudogene. The CDR3 has 18 residues. The CDR3 protein is CASRLAYRGDTGANVLTF. DNA of the CDR3: TGTGCAAGTCGCTTAGCTTACAGGGGAGACACTGGGGCCAACGTCCTGACTTTC.

This clone was observed once. The rearrangement links TRBV28 to TRBJ2-7; 8 bases align to TRBD1. V trimming: 6 bases; J trimming: 3 bases; junction bases outside the gene matches: 4. This CDR3 spans 13 amino acids. Germline CDR1 and CDR2: MDHEN and SYDVKM. The CDR3 nucleotides read TGTGCCAGCAGGGACAGGGCACGCTACGAGCAGTACTTC. Translation: CASRDRARYEQYF.

This rearrangement joins TRBV4-3 to TRBJ2-7; TRBD2 might be the D (6 bases). The V and J ends lost 1 base and 3 bases respectively, with 13 bases between them. Germline CDR1 and CDR2: LGHNA and YSLEER. The CDR3 loop spans 15 amino acids. The CDR3 DNA reads TGCGCCAGCAGCCAAGGGGGGGAATTCAACTACGAGCAGTACTTC. Amino acid sequence: CASSQGGEFNYEQYF.

V gene TRBV4-1 combines with J gene TRBJ1-2; weak D call: TRBD1 (5 bases). V was clipped by 4 bases and J by 5 bases, with 17 bases between them. The CDR3 is 15 residues long. CDR1 is MGHRA, CDR2 YSYEKL, per germline. The CDR3 DNA follows: TGCGCCAGCAGCCCGCGGACCAGGGAAGGGTATGGCTACACCTTC. Protein sequence: CASSPRTREGYGYTF.

V gene TRBV19 combines with J gene TRBJ1-1; D gene unclear. There are 14 residues in the CDR3. Germline V gives CDR1 LNHDA, CDR2 SQIVND (reference sequence). V was pared by 7 bases and J by 3 bases, with 15 bases between. The CDR3 spells CASIPRERDTEAFF. CDR3 sequence (DNA): TGTGCCAGTATCCCTAGGGAGAGGGACACTGAAGCTTTCTTT.

This CDR3 is CASSQEEGTGVFEQYF. The CDR3, as DNA: TGCGCCAGCAGCCAGGAAGAAGGGACAGGGGTCTTCGAGCAGTACTTC. The genes are TRBV10-1 and TRBJ2-7, with TRBD1 matching 10 bases. CDR3 length: 16 amino acids. The trim removed 6 bases at V and 6 bases at J, leaving 14 bases unmatched. The germline gives CDR1 WNHNN, CDR2 SYGVQD (reference sequence).

The chain joins TRBV12-5 to TRBJ2-5, with 11 bases identical to TRBD2. Trimming took 5 bases from V and 4 from J; bases not matched to a gene: 9. Germline V gene data show CDR1 as LGHNT and CDR2 as FRNRAP. This CDR3 region has 16 residues. CDR3 in DNA: TGTGCTAGTGGTCCCGCGGTAGCGGGAGGGCGAGAGACCCAGTACTTC. Translation: CASGPAVAGGRETQYF.

The rearrangement uses TRBV4-1 and TRBJ1-4; D is ambiguous. Per the germline V gene, CDR1 is MGHRA and CDR2 is YSYEKL. Trimming removed 0 bases at V and 4 bases at J, with 3 bases between. The CDR3 spans 13 residues. DNA of the CDR3: TGCGCCAGCAGCCAAGACTTTAATGAAAAACTGTTTTTT. Translation: CASSQDFNEKLFF.

This clone was observed a few times. This chain connects TRBV15 to TRBJ1-5; 8 nucleotides align to TRBD1. The CDR3 spans 17 residues. Trimming took 3 bases from V and 0 from J; bases not matched to a gene: 7. Germline V CDR1 and CDR2: LNHNV, YYDKDF (reference sequence). As DNA, the CDR3 is TGTGCCACCAGCAGGTCCCGGGACAGGAATAGCAATCAGCCCCAGCATTTT. It yields the protein CATSRSRDRNSNQPQHF.

The chain's CDR3 is CASSLFNLGYEQYF. CDR3 DNA sequence: TGTGCCAGCAGTTTGTTTAATCTAGGCTACGAGCAGTACTTC. The chain joins TRBV28 to TRBJ2-7; D is uncertain. There are 14 residues in the CDR3. Trimming stripped 3 bases from V and 3 bases from J, with 12 bases between. Germline V gene lookup returns CDR1 MDHEN and CDR2 SYDVKM.

The V call is TRBV27, the J call TRBJ1-5; D is ambiguous. The V gene lost 0 bases and the J gene lost 0 bases, with 12 bases spanning the gap. CDR3 length: 17 residues. Germline lookup yields CDR1 MNHEY and CDR2 SMNVEV (reference sequence). The CDR3 reads CASSLSSPGYSNQPQHF. The CDR3 DNA reads TGTGCCAGCAGTTTATCGTCACCAGGATATAGCAATCAGCCCCAGCATTTT.

The chain has TRBV4-2 and TRBJ2-2, with D possibly matching TRBD1 (6 bases). Trimming stripped 0 bases from V and 3 bases from J, with 14 bases between. This CDR3 has 17 amino acids. Looked up from germline, CDR1 is LGHNA and CDR2 is YNFKEQ. The CDR3 sequence: CASSQDNRETDTGELFF. The CDR3 DNA is TGTGCCAGCAGCCAAGATAACAGGGAGACGGACACCGGGGAGCTGTTTTTT.

The CDR3 DNA reads TGTGCCAGCAGTTACTCGCCGGGGGGGACTGAAGCTTTCTTT. Translation: CASSYSPGGTEAFF. V gene TRBV6-6 combines with J gene TRBJ1-1, with D possibly being TRBD1 (5 bases). The CDR3 runs 14 residues. In germline, CDR1 is MNHNY, CDR2 SVGAGI (reference sequence). V lost 0 bases and J 5 bases, leaving 10 bases between the germline ends.

The genes are TRBV7-9 and TRBJ2-5; 11 bases agree with TRBD2. Looked up from germline, CDR1 is SEHNR and CDR2 is FQNEAQ (reference sequence). This CDR3 has 17 residues. Germline trimming cut 2 bases from V and 5 bases from J; bases unmatched to any gene: 10. Written as DNA, the CDR3 is TGTGCCAGCAGCTTAACAGTAGCGGGAGGGATTAAGGAGACCCAGTACTTC. Encoded protein: CASSLTVAGGIKETQYF.

The genes are TRBV13 and TRBJ1-1; 8 bases are shared with TRBD1. V trimming: 4 bases; J trimming: 5 bases; junction bases outside the gene matches: 9. Germline CDR1 PRHDT, CDR2 FYEKMQ (reference sequence). The CDR3 loop spans 15 amino acids. The CDR3 here is CASSSRQGWETEAFF. DNA of the CDR3: TGTGCCAGCAGCTCAAGACAGGGGTGGGAGACTGAAGCTTTCTTT.